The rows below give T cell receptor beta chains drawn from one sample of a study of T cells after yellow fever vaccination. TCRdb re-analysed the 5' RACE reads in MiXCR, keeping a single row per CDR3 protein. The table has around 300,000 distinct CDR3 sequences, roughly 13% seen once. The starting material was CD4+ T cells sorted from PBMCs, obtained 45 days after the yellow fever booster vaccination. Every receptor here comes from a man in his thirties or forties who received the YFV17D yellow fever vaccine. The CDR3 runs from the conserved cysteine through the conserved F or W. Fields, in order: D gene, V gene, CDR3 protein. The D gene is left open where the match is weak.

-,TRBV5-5,CASSEAPYGVAETQYF
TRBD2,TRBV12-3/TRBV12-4,CASSLRRERTSGYEQYF
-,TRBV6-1,CASSEVRAAGGELFF
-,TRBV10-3,CATRFRTGELFF
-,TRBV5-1,CASSPFSRGGANYGYTF
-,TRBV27,CASGIRGTWETQYF
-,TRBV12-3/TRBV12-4,CASTPILGDEQYF
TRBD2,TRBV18,CASSPRLATTDTQYF
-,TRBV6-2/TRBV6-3,CASSYSTGNEQFF
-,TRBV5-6,CASSFSGLSYNEQFF
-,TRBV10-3,CAISESTSSYEQYF
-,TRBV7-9,CASSSGGNEQFF
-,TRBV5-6,CASSLVTTSRGEQYF